These 17 T cell receptor beta chains were all obtained from the same sample, sequenced in a study of T cell repertoires in cytomegalovirus infection. TCRdb passed the reads through MiXCR, listing each CDR3 protein once. The data contain 290,000 or so distinct CDR3 sequences, about 23% of them singletons. The sample was PBMCs. The source is a human donor in good health (CMV status not recorded). Some clones in this sample may be carry-over from other donors' samples.

The CDR3 sequence: CASRKQTSQPQHF. The CDR3 DNA reads TGTGCCAGCAGAAAACAGACGTCTCAGCCCCAGCATTTT. The gene calls are TRBV6-2 or TRBV6-3 and TRBJ1-5; no firm D call. This CDR3 is built from 13 residues. Germline loops: CDR1 MNHEY, CDR2 SVGEGT. V lost 6 bases and J lost 6, with 12 bases in between.

V usage is TRBV19 and J usage is TRBJ1-1; 11 positions match TRBD1. The CDR3 runs 16 residues. V lost 6 bases, J lost 0 bases, and 6 bases stayed unmatched. Germline V gives CDR1 LNHDA, CDR2 SQIVND (reference sequence). The CDR3 reads CASRAGTGGMNTEAFF. The CDR3 nucleotides are TGTGCCAGTAGAGCCGGGACAGGGGGAATGAACACTGAAGCTTTCTTT.

This clonotype was found many times. The V and J genes are TRBV7-2 and TRBJ2-1; the D gene is possibly TRBD1 (6 bases). Germline V gives CDR1 SGHTA, CDR2 FQGNSA. The CDR3 contains 19 residues. V lost 3 bases to trimming and J lost 0 bases, with 21 bases between them. The DNA for the CDR3 is TGTGCCAGCAGCTTCCCCCGCTTAAAAGGACAGAGCTCCTACAATGAGCAGTTCTTC. It encodes CASSFPRLKGQSSYNEQFF.

The chain joins TRBV12-3 or TRBV12-4 to TRBJ1-4; no clear D gene. Trimming removed 1 base from V and 8 bases from J, with 11 bases in between. This CDR3 has 14 residues. The CDR3 here is CASSLVAEREKLFF. CDR3 bases: TGTGCCAGCAGTTTAGTCGCAGAGAGAGAAAAACTGTTTTTT.

The CDR3 DNA follows: TGTGCCAGCCTAGACAGGGATATTTTTAAGGGTGAAGCTTTCTTT. It encodes CASLDRDIFKGEAFF. The J gene is TRBJ1-1, the V gene TRBV28, with TRBD1 matching over 7 bases. V dropped 8 bases and J dropped 7; count of bases not matched to a gene: 16. Germline CDR1 and CDR2: MDHEN and SYDVKM. The CDR3 runs 15 residues.

The J gene is TRBJ2-5, the V gene TRBV12-3 or TRBV12-4; 9 nucleotides match TRBD2. This CDR3 has 14 amino acids. J lost 7 bases, V lost 6 bases, and 9 bases had no gene match. The DNA of the CDR3 is TGTGCCAGCAGGCCTAGCGGGGCCGCGGGGACCCAGTACTTC. It translates to CASRPSGAAGTQYF.

This sequence joins TRBV7-6 and TRBJ1-5; possibly TRBD1 for D (6 bases). The CDR3 loop spans 14 amino acids. The V gene's germline CDR1 is SGHVS and CDR2 FNYEAQ. The germline V and J ends were trimmed by 5 bases and 5 bases, with 13 bases remaining between them. The DNA for the CDR3 is TGTGCCAGCAGCCCTGACAGGCCCGATCAGCCCCAGCATTTT. It codes for CASSPDRPDQPQHF.

This clonotype was detected many times. V is TRBV7-2 and J is TRBJ2-3, with D possibly TRBD1 on 5 matching bases. CDR1 is SGHTA, CDR2 FQGNSA, per germline. V was shortened by 1 base and J by 2 bases, with 10 bases between the two germline ends. The CDR3 consists of 15 residues. The CDR3 coding sequence is TGTGCCAGCAGCTTAGTGGGGCAGTCCACAGATACGCAGTATTTT. It yields the protein CASSLVGQSTDTQYF.

In its sample, this clonotype was seen once. It may be a read error: a sequence one base away is much more abundant. The chain employs TRBV7-9 and TRBJ2-1; tentatively, D is TRBD2 (6 bases). The V gene lost 2 bases and the J gene lost 16 bases, with 21 bases spanning the gap. This CDR3 is 14 amino acids long. The germline V gene encodes CDR1 SEHNR and CDR2 FQNEAQ (reference sequence). The CDR3 bases are TGTGCCAGCAGCTTATGTACATGGGGGGACCCAACATTCTTC. This codes for CASSLCTWGDPTFF.

The V gene is TRBV20-1, the J gene TRBJ2-3; D may be TRBD2 (6 bases). Deletions cut 3 bases from V and 1 base from J, with 11 bases between. The CDR3 runs to 14 residues. In germline, CDR1 is DFQATT, CDR2 SNEGSKA (reference sequence). The CDR3 region is CSASLREGTDTQYF. In DNA, the CDR3 is TGCAGTGCTAGTTTGCGGGAAGGCACAGATACGCAGTATTTT.

This clonotype has at least ten counts. The chain links TRBV2 to TRBJ2-1, with 10 nucleotides matching TRBD2. The junction had 4 bases not matched to a gene; V was cut back by 4 bases and J by 7 bases. This CDR3 is 14 amino acids long. The germline CDR1 and CDR2 sequences are SNHLY and FYNNEI. Here the CDR3 DNA reads TGTGCCAGCAGTGGACTAGCGGGTTGGAATGAGCAGTTCTTC. It encodes CASSGLAGWNEQFF.

V gene TRBV7-9 combines with J gene TRBJ2-7; D is perhaps TRBD2 (7 bases). V was trimmed by 5 bases and J by 10 bases, leaving 21 bases between them. The CDR3 sequence is 14 residues long. Looked up from germline, CDR1 is SEHNR and CDR2 is FQNEAQ (reference sequence). The CDR3 spells CASSQPRGASGQYF. The CDR3 DNA sequence: TGTGCCAGCAGCCAGCCCCGGGGGGCTAGCGGACAGTACTTC.

For the CDR3, the DNA is TGTGCCAGCAGTCGTACGACAGGGAGCAATCAGCCCCAGCATTTT. This sequence encodes CASSRTTGSNQPQHF. V usage is TRBV12-3 or TRBV12-4 and J usage is TRBJ1-5, with 7 bases that match TRBD1. After removal of 5 bases from V and 1 base from J, the junction contained 5 bases not matched to a gene. The CDR3 runs 15 residues.

A few counts support this clonotype. This chain connects TRBV29-1 to TRBJ2-1; possibly TRBD2 for D (5 bases). Germline assignment: CDR1 SQVTM and CDR2 ANQGSEA. Trimming pared 0 bases from V and 0 bases from J, leaving 12 bases between. The CDR3 is 16 amino acids. The CDR3: CSVEDHPGYSYNEQFF. As DNA, the CDR3 is TGCAGCGTTGAAGATCATCCGGGGTACTCCTACAATGAGCAGTTCTTC.

This clonotype was found a few times. The chain combines TRBV5-4 with TRBJ2-2; D is perhaps TRBD1 (5 bases). Between the trimmed V and J ends, which lost 6 bases and 5 bases, there was a span of 20 bases. The CDR3 sequence is 16 residues long. CDR1 and CDR2 (germline): SGHNT, YYREEE (reference sequence). The CDR3 is CASTQSSRVITGELFF. CDR3 bases: TGTGCCAGCACCCAGAGTTCCAGGGTAATTACCGGGGAGCTGTTTTTT.

This clonotype was seen only a few times. CDR3 sequence (DNA): TGTGCCAGCCTGGGCACCTCTGGAAACACCATATATTTT. Its translation is CASLGTSGNTIYF. The chain joins TRBV7-9 to TRBJ1-3, with unresolved D. V shed 8 bases and J shed 0 bases, with 8 bases lying between them. Germline lookup yields CDR1 SEHNR and CDR2 FQNEAQ (reference sequence). The CDR3 runs to 13 residues. Based on the CDR3 plus reference TRBV7-9 and TRBJ1-3, the full variable domain is DTGVSQNPRHKITKRGQNVTFRCDPISEHNRLYWYRQTLGQGPEFLTYFQNEAQLEKSRLLSDRFSAERPKGSFSTLEIQRTEQGDSAMYLCASLGTSGNTIYFGEGSWLTVV.

This clonotype occurred many times. The rearrangement joins TRBV11-2 to TRBJ2-3, with 9 bases matching TRBD1. V was pared by 3 bases and J by 4 bases, with 8 bases of the junction left unmatched. This CDR3 contains 16 residues. The germline V gene has CDR1 SGHAT and CDR2 FQNNGV. CDR3 sequence: CASSFIQGQGPDTQYF. The DNA of the CDR3 is TGTGCCAGCAGCTTTATTCAGGGACAGGGTCCAGATACGCAGTATTTT.